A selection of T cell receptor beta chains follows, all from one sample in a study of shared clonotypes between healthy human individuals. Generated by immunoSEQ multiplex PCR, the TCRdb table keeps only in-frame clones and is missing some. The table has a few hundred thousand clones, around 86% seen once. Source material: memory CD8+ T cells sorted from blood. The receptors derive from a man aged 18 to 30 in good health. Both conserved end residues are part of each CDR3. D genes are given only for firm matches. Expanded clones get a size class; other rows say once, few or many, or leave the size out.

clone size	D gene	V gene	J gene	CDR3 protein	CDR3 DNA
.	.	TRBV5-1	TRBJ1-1	CASSLVDTEAFF	TGCGCCAGCAGCTTGGTGGACACTGAAGCTTTCTTT
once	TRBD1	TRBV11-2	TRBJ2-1	CASSPGDRGLNEQFF	TGTGCCAGCAGCCCCGGGGACAGGGGGCTAAATGAGCAGTTCTTC
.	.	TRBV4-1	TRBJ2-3	CASSRLGDRTDTQYF	TGCGCCAGCAGCCGCCTCGGGGACCGCACAGATACGCAGTATTTT
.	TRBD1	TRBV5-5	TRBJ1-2	CASSYGTGLLSGYTF	TGTGCCAGCAGCTATGGGACAGGTCTGCTTTCTGGCTACACCTTC
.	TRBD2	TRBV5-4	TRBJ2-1	CASSLPAGGPLSNEQFF	TGTGCCAGCAGCTTGCCCGCGGGGGGGCCATTATCCAATGAGCAGTTCTTC
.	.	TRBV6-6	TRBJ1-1	CASSPPGGMNTEAFF	TGTGCCAGCAGTCCCCCCGGGGGCATGAACACTGAAGCTTTCTTT
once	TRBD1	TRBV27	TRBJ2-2	CASSLVQGDTGELFF	TGTGCCAGCAGTTTAGTACAGGGGGACACCGGGGAGCTGTTTTTT
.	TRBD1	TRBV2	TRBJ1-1	CASTQGAHTEAFF	TGTGCCAGCACACAGGGGGCACACACTGAAGCTTTCTTT
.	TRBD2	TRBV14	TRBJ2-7	CASSPTSTWGLAGDEQYF	TGTGCCAGCAGCCCCACATCCACATGGGGACTAGCGGGAGACGAGCAGTACTTC
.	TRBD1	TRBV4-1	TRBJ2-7	CASSHVHGTGGSYEQYF	TGCGCCAGCAGCCATGTTCATGGGACAGGGGGCTCCTACGAGCAGTACTTC
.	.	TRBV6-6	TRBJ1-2	CASSYGEGYGYTF	TGTGCCAGCAGTTACGGGGAGGGCTATGGCTACACCTTC